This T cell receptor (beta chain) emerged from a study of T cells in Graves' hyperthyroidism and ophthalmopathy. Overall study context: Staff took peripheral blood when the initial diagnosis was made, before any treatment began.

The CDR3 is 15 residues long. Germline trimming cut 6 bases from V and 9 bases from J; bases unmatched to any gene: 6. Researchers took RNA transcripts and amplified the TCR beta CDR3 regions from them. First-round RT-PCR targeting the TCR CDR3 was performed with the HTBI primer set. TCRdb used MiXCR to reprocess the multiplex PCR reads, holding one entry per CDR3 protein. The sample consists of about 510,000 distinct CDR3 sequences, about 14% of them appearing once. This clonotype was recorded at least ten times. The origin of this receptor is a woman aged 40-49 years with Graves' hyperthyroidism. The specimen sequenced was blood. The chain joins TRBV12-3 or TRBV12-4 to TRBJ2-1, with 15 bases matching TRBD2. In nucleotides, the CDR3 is TGTGCCAGCAGCCCCGGGACTAGCGGGAGGAGTGAGCAGTTCTTC. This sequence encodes CASSPGTSGRSEQFF.